This TCR beta chain was observed in a study of CD8 T cells in Susac syndrome. With random hexamers, roughly 0.45 to 1 ug RNA was reverse transcribed. TCRdb fed the immunoSEQ multiplex PCR reads into MiXCR, producing one record per CDR3 protein. The sample comprises a few hundred thousand distinct CDR3 sequences, approximately 85% of which are singletons, and roughly 0.21% rests with the top ten. TCR beta was sequenced from blood CD8+ and CD4+ T cells. CDR3 length equals 16 residues. Trimming removed 4 bases from V and 2 bases from J; junction bases left unmatched: 2. The germline CDR1 and CDR2 sequences are SEHNR and FQNEAQ (reference sequence).

Sequencing was done on a sample of CD8+ T cells from PBMCs. This sequence joins TRBV7-9 and TRBJ2-5; 15 bases agree with TRBD2. This receptor was obtained from a human donor with multiple sclerosis. The CDR3 DNA reads as TGTGCCAGCAGCTCGGGACTAGCGGGAGGTCAAGAGACCCAGTACTTC. It is translated as CASSSGLAGGQETQYF.